The 15 T cell receptor beta chains given below trace back to one sample, sequenced in a study of beta chain features in type 1 diabetes. Every bit of the isolated RNA underwent reverse transcription, so sequencing read expressed TCRB transcripts. Libraries were prepared by immunoSEQ multiplex PCR; TCRdb keeps only in-frame clonotypes and omits some of them. Of fewer than 200,000 clones in the sample, roughly 8% were seen once. The sequencing input was central memory CD4+ T cells from blood. Source of these receptors: a man younger than 30 in good health.

About this clone itself: Other DNA sequences in the same sample also yield this CDR3. The chain couples TRBV5-5 to TRBJ2-2; D possibly corresponds to TRBD2 (5 bases). This CDR3 is built from 15 residues. The V end lost 4 bases, the J end lost 1 base, and 11 bases lay between the germline ends. CDR1 is SGHKS, CDR2 YYEKEE, per germline (reference sequence). This CDR3 reads CASSLTTMNTGELFF. In DNA, the CDR3 is TGTGCCAGCAGCCTGACTACGATGAACACCGGGGAGCTGTTTTTT. Drawing the rest from reference TRBV5-5 and TRBJ2-2, the complete variable domain is DAGVTQSPTHLIKTRGQQVTLRCSPISGHKSVSWYQQVLGQGPQFIFQYYEKEERGRGNFPDRFSARQFPNYSSELNVNALLLGDSALYLCASSLTTMNTGELFFGEGSRLTVL.

This clone was seen more than once but under ten times. The chain carries TRBV30 and TRBJ2-7, with 10 nucleotides matching TRBD1. This CDR3 region has 15 residues. The trim removed 5 bases at V and 0 bases at J, leaving 7 bases unmatched. Germline V gives CDR1 GTSNPN, CDR2 SVGIG (reference sequence). The CDR3 nucleotides are TGTGCCTGGGACAGGGGGCGAGGGTCCTCCTACGAGCAGTACTTC. It yields the protein CAWDRGRGSSYEQYF. Looking up the rest from reference TRBV30 and TRBJ2-7 gives the full variable domain: SQTIHQWPATLVQPVGSPLSLECTVEGTSNPNLYWYRQAAGRGLQLLFYSVGIGQISSEVPQNLSASRPQDRQFILSSKKLLLSDSGFYLCAWDRGRGSSYEQYFGPGTRLTVT.

This clone was recorded many times. This chain links TRBV5-4 with TRBJ2-2; 8 positions match TRBD2. J lost 1 base, V lost 9 bases, and 2 bases had no gene match. Germline CDR1 and CDR2: SGHNT and YYREEE (reference sequence). The CDR3 runs 13 residues. The CDR3 region has the DNA TGTGCCACCGGGGGGGGGAACACCGGGGAGCTGTTTTTT. Its translation is CATGGGNTGELFF.

This clone has more than one count but fewer than ten. The chain joins TRBV5-6 to TRBJ2-5; D remains ambiguous. Germline V gives CDR1 SGHDT, CDR2 YYEEEE. CDR3 length equals 15 residues. V was pared by 3 bases and J by 1 base, with 13 bases between. The CDR3 region is CASSSLVVSQETQYF. In DNA form, the CDR3 reads TGTGCCAGCAGCTCCCTAGTCGTCTCCCAAGAGACCCAGTACTTC.

This clone turned up a few times. The genes are TRBV28 and TRBJ1-5; maybe TRBD1 (5 bases). This CDR3 is built from 15 residues. CDR1 and CDR2 from the germline V gene are MDHEN and SYDVKM. Deletions cut 3 bases from V and 6 bases from J, with 15 bases between. In DNA form, the CDR3 reads TGTGCCAGCAGTTTTCGTCAGGGATTCAGTCAGCCCCAGCATTTT. Translating gives CASSFRQGFSQPQHF.

The V and J genes are TRBV7-3 and TRBJ1-2; 8 nucleotides agree with TRBD1. Germline lookup yields CDR1 SGHTA and CDR2 FQGTGA. The J segment lost 4 bases and the V segment lost 2 bases, leaving 3 bases of the junction unmatched. CDR3 length: 14 residues. CDR3 amino acids: CASSLGGQGYGYTF. CDR3 DNA sequence: TGTGCCAGCAGCTTAGGCGGACAGGGCTATGGCTACACCTTC.

This clone was recorded a few times. The CDR3, as DNA: TGTGCCATCAGGGGGACAGGGGGTGATCAGTACTTC. It is translated as CAIRGTGGDQYF. The J gene is TRBJ2-7, the V gene TRBV10-3, with 11 positions matching TRBD1. V trimming: 6 bases; J trimming: 10 bases; junction bases outside the gene matches: 5. Germline CDR1 and CDR2: ENHRY and SYGVKD. CDR3 length: 12 residues.

The table lists this clone with a few counts. The chain links TRBV28 to TRBJ1-5, with a weak D call TRBD1 (6 bases). CDR1 is MDHEN, CDR2 SYDVKM, per germline. CDR3 length equals 15 residues. Trimming took off 10 bases at V and 2 bases at J, with 18 bases between the two ends. The CDR3 DNA follows: TGTGCCATCGAGACGGGGGGCTCGGGCAATCAGCCCCAGCATTTT. This gives the protein CAIETGGSGNQPQHF.

The chain has TRBV30 and TRBJ1-2; D is uncertain. The germline V gene encodes CDR1 GTSNPN and CDR2 SVGIG (reference sequence). This CDR3 has 12 amino acids. V lost 7 bases and J lost 0, with 9 bases in between. CDR3 amino acids: CAFSGTNYGYTF. CDR3 sequence (DNA): TGTGCCTTTAGCGGGACTAACTATGGCTACACCTTC. The whole variable domain, remainder taken from reference TRBV30 and TRBJ1-2, is SQTIHQWPATLVQPVGSPLSLECTVEGTSNPNLYWYRQAAGRGLQLLFYSVGIGQISSEVPQNLSASRPQDRQFILSSKKLLLSDSGFYLCAFSGTNYGYTFGSGTRLTVV.

In its sample, this clone was seen a few times. The chain employs TRBV7-3 and TRBJ2-2; 7 bases are a match to TRBD2. This CDR3 contains 16 residues. J gave up 1 base and V 3 bases, and 5 bases lay outside the gene matches. Germline CDR1 SGHTA, CDR2 FQGTGA. The CDR3 loop is CASSFNPSGNTGELFF. CDR3 bases: TGTGCCAGCAGCTTCAATCCTAGCGGGAACACCGGGGAGCTGTTTTTT.

The rearrangement uses TRBV27 and TRBJ2-5; 10 nucleotides line up with TRBD1. The germline CDR1 and CDR2 sequences are MNHEY and SMNVEV (reference sequence). The trim removed 5 bases at V and 5 bases at J, leaving 5 bases unmatched. The CDR3 loop spans 14 amino acids. CDR3 sequence (DNA): TGTGCCAGCAGTGGGACAGGGGTAGGGGAGACCCAGTACTTC. Translated: CASSGTGVGETQYF.

This clone was detected many times. The chain recombines TRBV7-9 with TRBJ2-1, with D perhaps TRBD1 (6 bases). Germline V gives CDR1 SEHNR, CDR2 FQNEAQ (reference sequence). This CDR3 spans 13 amino acids. The V gene lost 2 bases and the J gene lost 7 bases, with 9 bases spanning the gap. In DNA, the CDR3 is TGTGCCAGCAGCTTAAACAGGGTTAATGAGCAGTTCTTC. Protein product: CASSLNRVNEQFF.

This clone appeared a few times. The chain employs TRBV7-6 and TRBJ2-5; 16 bases are a match to TRBD2. Germline V CDR1 and CDR2: SGHVS, FNYEAQ. Trimming at V came to 5 bases and at J to 6 bases, leaving 6 bases not matched to a gene. The CDR3 extends over 16 amino acids. The CDR3 DNA reads TGTGCCAGCAGCCCGGGACTAGCGGGAGGGCCAAAGACCCAGTACTTC. It is translated as CASSPGLAGGPKTQYF.

The DNA for the CDR3 is TGTGCCAGCAGTGGTTCTGGGGCAGGGGACTATGGCTACACCTTC. Translation: CASSGSGAGDYGYTF. The chain is built from TRBV6-5 and TRBJ1-2; a possible D gene is TRBD1 (6 bases). This CDR3 region has 15 residues. Germline V lookup: CDR1 MNHEY, CDR2 SVGAGI. V lost 5 bases, J lost 3 bases, and 16 bases lay in between.

On this clone itself: This CDR3 is also generated by other DNA sequences in the sample. CDR3 sequence reads: CASSLGQSNQPQHF. CDR3 nucleotides: TGTGCCAGCAGCCTGGGACAGAGCAATCAGCCCCAGCATTTT. V gene TRBV28 combines with J gene TRBJ1-5; TRBD1 aligns across 7 bases. CDR3 length: 14 residues. Trimming at V came to 6 bases and at J to 1 base, leaving 3 bases not matched to a gene. Germline V gene lookup returns CDR1 MDHEN and CDR2 SYDVKM.